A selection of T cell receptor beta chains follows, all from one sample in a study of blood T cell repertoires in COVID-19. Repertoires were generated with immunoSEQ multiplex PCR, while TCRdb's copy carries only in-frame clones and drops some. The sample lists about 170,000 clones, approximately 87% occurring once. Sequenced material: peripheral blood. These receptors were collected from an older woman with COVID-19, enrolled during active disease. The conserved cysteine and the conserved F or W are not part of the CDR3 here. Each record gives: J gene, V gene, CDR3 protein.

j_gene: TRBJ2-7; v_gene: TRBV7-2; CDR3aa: ASSSRGFGQQY
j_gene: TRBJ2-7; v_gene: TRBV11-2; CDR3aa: ASSFPSSYEQY
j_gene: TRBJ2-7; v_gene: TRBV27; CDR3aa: ASSLTSGRYEQY
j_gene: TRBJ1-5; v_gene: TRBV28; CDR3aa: ASSFLTGGPNQPQH
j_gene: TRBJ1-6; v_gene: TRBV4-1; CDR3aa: ASSQEEAGMYNSPLH
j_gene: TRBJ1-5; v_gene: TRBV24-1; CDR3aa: ATSAPGGSNQPQH
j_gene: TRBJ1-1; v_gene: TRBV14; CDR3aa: ASSQEGGLEAF
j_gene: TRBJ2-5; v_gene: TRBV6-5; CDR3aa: ASSKELAQETQY
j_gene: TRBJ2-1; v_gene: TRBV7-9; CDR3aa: ASSLVPAGEYNEQF
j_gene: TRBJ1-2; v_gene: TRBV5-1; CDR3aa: ASSLSDRGVYGYT
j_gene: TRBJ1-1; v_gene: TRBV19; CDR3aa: ASSSPGDRGTEAF
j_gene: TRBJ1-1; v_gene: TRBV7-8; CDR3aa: ASSSFQGTEAF
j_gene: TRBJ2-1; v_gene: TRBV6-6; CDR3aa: ASSYSPEGGNEQF
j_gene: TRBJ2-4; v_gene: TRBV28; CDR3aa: ASSFDTSGRAGAKNIQY
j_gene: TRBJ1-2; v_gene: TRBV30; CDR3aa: AWSPDRSYGYT
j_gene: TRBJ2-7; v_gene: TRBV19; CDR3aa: ASSVTQGYEQY
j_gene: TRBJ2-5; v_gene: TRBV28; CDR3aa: ASSAALAVKETQY
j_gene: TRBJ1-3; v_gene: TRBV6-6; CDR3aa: ASRDRDRAGNTIY
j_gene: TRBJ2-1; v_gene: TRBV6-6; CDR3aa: ASTQVGGNEQF
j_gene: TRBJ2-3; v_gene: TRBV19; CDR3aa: ASSIGGSSPVTQY
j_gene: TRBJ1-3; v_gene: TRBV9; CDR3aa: ASSPRTGNTIY
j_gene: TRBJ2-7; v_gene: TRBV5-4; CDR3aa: ASSLGSSYEQY
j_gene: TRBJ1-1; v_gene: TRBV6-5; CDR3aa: ASSYSTGVNTEAF
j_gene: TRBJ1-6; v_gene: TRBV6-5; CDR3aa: ASKPGFSYNSPLH
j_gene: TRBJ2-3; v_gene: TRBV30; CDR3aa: AWRSGGTSGTDTQY
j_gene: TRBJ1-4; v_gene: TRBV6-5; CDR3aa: ASSYDVGQGGEKLF
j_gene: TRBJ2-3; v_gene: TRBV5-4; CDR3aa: ASSLERQSTDTQY
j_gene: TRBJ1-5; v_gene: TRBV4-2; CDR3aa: ASSQTPAGVSNQPQH
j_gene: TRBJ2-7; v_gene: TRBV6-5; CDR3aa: ASTRVGSYEQY
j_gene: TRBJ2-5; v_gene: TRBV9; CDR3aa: ASSVGTSGRDVTQY
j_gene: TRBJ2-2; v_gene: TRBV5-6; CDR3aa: ASSLGPSRQELF
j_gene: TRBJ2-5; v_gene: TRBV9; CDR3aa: ASSVVGETQY
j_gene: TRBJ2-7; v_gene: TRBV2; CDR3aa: ASSEFRLSNEQY
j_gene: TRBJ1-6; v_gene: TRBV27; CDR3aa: ASSARTGSHSLH
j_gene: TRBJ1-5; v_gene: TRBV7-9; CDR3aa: ASSQGEYQPQH
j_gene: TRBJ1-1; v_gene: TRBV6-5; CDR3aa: ASSYPQAGKNTEAF
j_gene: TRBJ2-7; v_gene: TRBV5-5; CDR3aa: ASSLAGQFYEQY
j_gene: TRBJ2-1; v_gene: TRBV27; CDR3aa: ASSSFPGGRGPYNEQF
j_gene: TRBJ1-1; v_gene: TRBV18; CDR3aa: ASSPRQNTEAF
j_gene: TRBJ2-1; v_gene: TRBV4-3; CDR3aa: ASSHELDNEQF
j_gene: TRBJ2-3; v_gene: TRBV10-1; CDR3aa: ASSELTSGRADTQY
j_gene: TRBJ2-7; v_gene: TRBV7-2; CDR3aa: ASSQGTGLGEQY
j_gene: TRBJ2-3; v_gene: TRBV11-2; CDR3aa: ASSSRLRGSTDTQY
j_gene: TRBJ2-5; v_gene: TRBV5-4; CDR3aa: ASSFGLAGGSETQY
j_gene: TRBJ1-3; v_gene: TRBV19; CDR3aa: ASSMGGIPGNTIY
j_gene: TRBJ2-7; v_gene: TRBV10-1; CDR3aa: ASPGQGYREQY